What follows are 26 T cell receptor beta chains derived from one specimen sequenced in a study of low-dose radiotherapy and immunotherapy resistance in tumors. First-strand cDNA relied on TRAV- and TRBV-specific primers spanning alpha and beta chains. TCRs were amplified for approximately 21 PCR cycles with a constant-region primer and V-primer adapter. TCRdb processed the reads anew with MiXCR; each CDR3 protein has one entry. Of approximately 11,000 distinct CDR3 sequences listed, approximately 55% are singletons. The receptors come from a human donor with advanced metastatic prostate, ovarian, gallbladder or colorectal cancer (not recorded which). This table probably holds off-target reads from a library built for another chain.

The rearrangement uses TRBV23-1 and TRBJ2-3; D possibly corresponds to TRBD2 (6 bases). TRBV23-1 is labeled an ORF, and its function is uncertain. The CDR3 has 15 amino acids. Trimming cost V 4 bases and J 0 bases, with 11 bases left between them. The CDR3 is CASSRRGTSTDTQYF. CDR3 nucleotides: TGCGCCAGCAGTCGACGGGGGACTAGCACAGATACGCAGTATTTT.

The V and J genes are TRBV28 and TRBJ1-3; D not certain. The germline gives CDR1 MDHEN, CDR2 SYDVKM. CDR3 length: 15 residues. The germline V and J ends were trimmed by 3 bases and 0 bases, with 9 bases remaining between them. The CDR3, as DNA: TGTGCCAGCAGTTTGGGCACCCTCTCTGGAAACACCATATATTTT. Its translation is CASSLGTLSGNTIYF.

With respect to this clonotype: The junction does not match germline at one end; this may be a read error. The chain is built from TRBV5-3 and TRBJ2-7, with D hard to call. TRBV5-3 is an open reading frame whose function is uncertain. The CDR3 runs to 14 residues. The CDR3 region is CASSFGVPSYEQYF. CDR3 sequence (DNA): TGTGCCAGCAGCTTTGGAGTCCCCTCCTACGAGCAGTACTTC.

The gene calls are TRBV10-2 and TRBJ2-1; the D is unclear. The germline V gene encodes CDR1 WSHSY and CDR2 SAAADI. The CDR3 loop spans 13 amino acids. Between the trimmed V and J ends, which lost 3 bases and 8 bases, there was a span of 11 bases. The DNA of the CDR3 is TGCGCCAGCAGTGATGCCGGCATCCATGAGCAGTTCTTC. Its protein is CASSDAGIHEQFF.

The chain uses TRBV5-1 and TRBJ2-7, with TRBD2 matching 16 bases. Trimming at V came to 4 bases and at J to 4 bases, leaving 8 bases not matched to a gene. The CDR3 sequence is 17 residues long. Per germline, CDR1 SGHRS and CDR2 YFSETQ. CDR3 amino acids: CASSPGLAGGLAYEQYF. The CDR3 coding sequence is TGCGCCAGCAGCCCGGGACTAGCGGGAGGGCTGGCATACGAGCAGTACTTC.

The V call is TRBV20-1, the J call TRBJ1-5; D is perhaps TRBD1 (5 bases). The germline V gene has CDR1 DFQATT and CDR2 SNEGSKA (reference sequence). V was cut by 3 bases and J by 6 bases, with 15 bases left in between. This CDR3 has 14 amino acids. CDR3 sequence: CSARGPEEGQPQHF. CDR3 DNA: TGCAGTGCTAGGGGACCGGAGGAGGGTCAGCCCCAGCATTTT.

About this clonotype itself: An end of the junction differs from the germline gene, which may be a read error. The chain recombines TRBV5-3 with TRBJ1-2; D not resolved. TRBV5-3 counts as an open reading frame of uncertain function. CDR3 length equals 14 residues. CDR3 DNA sequence: TGTGCCAGCAGCTTGGGAGACGGGAACTATGGCTACACCTTC. Translated, it gives CASSLGDGNYGYTF.

The chain employs TRBV20-1 and TRBJ2-3, with TRBD2 matching over 12 bases. Trimming at V came to 2 bases and at J to 4 bases, leaving 4 bases not matched to a gene. The CDR3 covers 15 residues. CDR1 is DFQATT and CDR2 is SNEGSKA in the germline V gene (reference sequence). CDR3 sequence: CSARSLAGGPDTQYF. CDR3 sequence (DNA): TGCAGTGCTAGAAGCCTAGCGGGGGGGCCAGATACGCAGTATTTT.

J is TRBJ1-1 and V is TRBV18, with 7 bases aligning to TRBD1. The CDR3 has 17 amino acids. The ends lost 2 bases at V and 5 bases at J; junction bases unmatched: 14. Per germline, CDR1 KGHSH and CDR2 LQKENI. CDR3 sequence reads: CASSPMGQKTRGTEAFF. The CDR3 nucleotides read TGTGCCAGCTCACCAATGGGACAGAAGACACGGGGAACTGAAGCTTTCTTT.

The chain uses TRBV2 and TRBJ2-7; D unresolved. CDR1 and CDR2 (germline): SNHLY, FYNNEI. This CDR3 has 11 residues. Trimming took off 2 bases at V and 7 bases at J, with 6 bases between the two ends. The CDR3 sequence is CASSEIGEQYF. The DNA of the CDR3 is TGTGCCAGCAGTGAAATAGGGGAGCAGTACTTC.

This clonotype ranks as large (0.1 to 1%). The chain combines TRBV5-1 with TRBJ2-2, with TRBD1 matching 8 bases. Germline V lookup: CDR1 SGHRS, CDR2 YFSETQ. V was clipped by 4 bases and J by 5 bases; unmatched bases: 16. The CDR3 is 18 residues long. The CDR3 is CASSRKPKWTGRTGELFF. The CDR3 DNA reads as TGCGCCAGCAGCCGTAAACCCAAATGGACAGGGCGAACCGGGGAGCTGTTTTTT.

V and J are TRBV24-1 and TRBJ1-1; tentatively, D is TRBD1 (6 bases). The CDR3 extends over 13 amino acids. The V end lost 6 bases, the J end lost 8 bases, and 15 bases lay between the germline ends. Germline V gene sequence: CDR1 KGHDR, CDR2 SFDVKD. CDR3 DNA: TGTGCCACCAGTCGAACAGGGATTTCGGAAGCTTTCTTT. Protein product: CATSRTGISEAFF.

The J gene is TRBJ2-7, the V gene TRBV5-1; no firm D call. This CDR3 has 13 amino acids. Germline-derived CDR1 and CDR2 are SGHRS and YFSETQ. The V gene lost 2 bases and the J gene lost 1 base, with 7 bases spanning the gap. CDR3 DNA sequence: TGCGCCAGCAGCTTAGACAAGTCCTACGAGCAGTACTTC. It yields the protein CASSLDKSYEQYF. Based on the CDR3 plus reference TRBV5-1 and TRBJ2-7, the full variable domain is KAGVTQTPRYLIKTRGQQVTLSCSPISGHRSVSWYQQTPGQGLQFLFEYFSETQRNKGNFPGRFSGRQFSNSRSEMNVSTLELGDSALYLCASSLDKSYEQYFGPGTRLTVT.

The chain has TRBV6-4 and TRBJ1-2; D unresolved. The CDR3 contains 13 residues. Germline V lookup: CDR1 MRHNA, CDR2 SNTAGT. Trimming shortened V by 2 bases and J by 1 base, and 5 bases separated the two germline ends. CDR3 region: CASSDLLNYGYTF. The CDR3 coding sequence is TGTGCCAGCAGTGACCTACTTAACTATGGCTACACCTTC.

The rearrangement uses TRBV5-1 and TRBJ1-6; D gene ambiguous. In germline, CDR1 is SGHRS, CDR2 YFSETQ. The CDR3 loop spans 13 amino acids. Trimming removed 0 bases at V and 14 bases at J, with 12 bases between. The CDR3 is CASSLAFGESLHF. As DNA, the CDR3 is TGCGCCAGCAGCTTGGCCTTCGGGGAGTCCCTCCACTTT.

This clonotype was detected only a few times. The rearrangement uses TRBV28 and TRBJ2-3; D may be TRBD1 (6 bases). V dropped 6 bases and J dropped 2 bases, with 15 bases sitting between them. The CDR3 contains 15 residues. Germline CDR1 reads MDHEN; CDR2 reads SYDVKM. The CDR3 sequence: CASSLWGLLTDTQYF. In nucleotides, the CDR3 is TGTGCCAGCAGCCTTTGGGGGCTACTCACAGATACGCAGTATTTT. Full variable domain (remainder filled in from reference TRBV28 and TRBJ2-3): DVKVTQSSRYLVKRTGEKVFLECVQDMDHENMFWYRQDPGLGLRLIYFSYDVKMKEKGDIPEGYSVSREKKERFSLILESASTNQTSMYLCASSLWGLLTDTQYFGPGTRLTVL.

The chain employs TRBV5-1 and TRBJ2-4; the D gene is possibly TRBD2 (5 bases). CDR3 size: 13 residues. CDR1 SGHRS and CDR2 YFSETQ come from the germline V gene. V lost 3 bases and J lost 4, with 8 bases in between. This CDR3 is CASSSGLKNIQYF. The CDR3 DNA follows: TGCGCCAGCAGCTCCGGACTTAAAAACATTCAGTACTTC.

This clonotype was counted a few times. The chain has TRBV2 and TRBJ1-4; 7 positions agree with TRBD1. This CDR3 region has 15 residues. V gave up 7 bases and J gave up 7 bases; unmatched junction bases: 12. In germline, CDR1 is SNHLY, CDR2 FYNNEI. CDR3 region: CASTLDRRASEKLFF. The CDR3 DNA sequence: TGTGCCAGCACCCTGGACAGGAGGGCCAGTGAAAAACTGTTTTTT. Together with reference TRBV2 and TRBJ1-4, the CDR3 gives the full variable domain: EPEVTQTPSHQVTQMGQEVILRCVPISNHLYFYWYRQILGQKVEFLVSFYNNEISEKSEIFDDQFSVERPDGSNFTLKIRSTKLEDSAMYFCASTLDRRASEKLFFGSGTQLSVL.

The rearrangement uses TRBV9 and TRBJ1-1; D may be TRBD1 (5 bases). V lost 0 bases, J lost 7 bases, and 13 bases lay in between. Germline CDR1 reads SGDLS; CDR2 reads YYNGEE. The CDR3 is 14 amino acids. CDR3: CASSVEWVTDEAFF. The CDR3 DNA reads TGTGCCAGCAGCGTAGAATGGGTGACAGATGAAGCTTTCTTT.

This chain uses TRBV27 with TRBJ2-5, with D hard to call. Trimming took off 9 bases at V and 1 base at J, with 6 bases between the two ends. The CDR3 totals 11 residues. Germline V gives CDR1 MNHEY, CDR2 SMNVEV (reference sequence). The CDR3 here is CASGSQETQYF. The CDR3 bases are TGTGCCAGTGGCAGCCAAGAGACCCAGTACTTC.

A word on this clonotype: An end of the junction does not agree with germline; a read error may underlie this. The chain couples TRBV2 to TRBJ2-3, with D possibly being TRBD1 or TRBD2 (6 bases each). Germline CDR1 is SNHLY and CDR2 is FYNNEI. This CDR3 has 16 amino acids. Here the CDR3 DNA reads TGTGCCAGCAGGGAAGCCAAAGGGGGAGGTGTGGATACGCAGTATTTT. Amino acid sequence: CASREAKGGGVDTQYF.

This chain links TRBV2 with TRBJ1-4, with TRBD1 matching over 7 bases. CDR1 is SNHLY, CDR2 FYNNEI, per germline. There are 13 residues in the CDR3. Trimming took 5 bases from V and 8 from J; bases not matched to a gene: 5. The CDR3 DNA sequence: TGTGCCAGCAGTCCCGGGACAGCCGAAAAACTGTTTTTT. Protein: CASSPGTAEKLFF.

J is TRBJ2-7 and V is TRBV5-1; D might be TRBD2 (5 bases). The CDR3 runs 13 residues. Germline V gene lookup returns CDR1 SGHRS and CDR2 YFSETQ. V lost 5 bases, J lost 1 base, and 10 bases lay in between. CDR3 loop: CASRRTVSYEQYF. DNA of the CDR3: TGCGCCAGCAGACGGACTGTATCCTACGAGCAGTACTTC.

This clonotype was counted a few times. The chain couples TRBV15 to TRBJ1-2; D call uncertain. This CDR3 is built from 15 residues. The V end lost 2 bases, the J end lost 1 base, and 11 bases lay between the germline ends. Germline CDR1 is LNHNV and CDR2 is YYDKDF (reference sequence). The CDR3 DNA sequence: TGTGCCACCAGCAGATCGCTGTCCAATAACTATGGCTACACCTTC. Protein sequence: CATSRSLSNNYGYTF.

The chain is built from TRBV12-3 or TRBV12-4 and TRBJ1-4, with a weak D call TRBD1 (6 bases). The V and J ends lost 6 bases and 4 bases respectively, with 15 bases between them. The CDR3 length is 15 residues. CDR3 nucleotides: TGTGCCAGCAGGCAAGCAGGGGCGAATAATGAAAAACTGTTTTTT. This sequence encodes CASRQAGANNEKLFF.

The chain employs TRBV10-3 and TRBJ2-7, with 10 positions matching TRBD2. Germline-derived CDR1 and CDR2 are ENHRY and SYGVKD. The CDR3 loop spans 13 amino acids. V lost 9 bases and J lost 5; bases outside the gene matches: 7. CDR3 DNA: TGTGCCATACGGGCTAGCGGGAGCCACGAGCAGTACTTC. Translating it yields CAIRASGSHEQYF.